These 17 T cell receptor beta chains share one sample of origin, sequenced in a study of shared clonotypes between healthy human individuals (dated by TCRdb to the early 2020s). Libraries were constructed by the immunoSEQ multiplex PCR assay. Imported from immuneACCESS, the table was reduced by TCRdb to in-frame sequences with V and J called. These copies leave out some clones; in studies compared against another copy, an unresolved V gene accounts for under half, and the cause of the remainder is not known. For this sample the table gives fewer than 3 million clones, of which 92% were detected only once. The ten largest clones capture approximately 0.4% of the sample. The sequencing sample was made of naive CD4+ T cells from PBMCs. What this sample's cell subset or site label stands for: CD45RA+ positively selected. These TCRs come from a man younger than 35 in good health. Some clones in this sample may be carry-over from other donors' samples.

V gene TRBV5-4 combines with J gene TRBJ1-2, with D perhaps matching TRBD1 (6 bases). Trimming removed 5 bases at V and 6 bases at J, with 20 bases between. The CDR3 length is 15 residues. Germline V gene sequence: CDR1 SGHNT, CDR2 YYREEE (reference sequence). CDR3 DNA sequence: TGTGCCAGCAGTCCCCGCGGTCGGGGGCCCGATGGCTACACCTTC. Translated, it gives CASSPRGRGPDGYTF.

The chain uses TRBV7-2 and TRBJ1-5; D might be TRBD1 (5 bases). Germline-derived CDR1 and CDR2 are SGHTA and FQGNSA. The V end was cut by 5 bases, the J end by 4 bases, with 12 bases between. The CDR3 consists of 14 residues. The DNA of the CDR3 is TGTGCCAGCAGCAGGATGGGGCCAAATCAGCCCCAGCATTTT. Translated, it gives CASSRMGPNQPQHF.

The chain has TRBV25-1 and TRBJ2-7; a possible D gene is TRBD1 (5 bases). The CDR3 covers 13 residues. Trimming stripped 4 bases from V and 2 bases from J, with 9 bases between. Germline CDR1 reads MGHDK; CDR2 reads SYGVNS. The CDR3 is CASSVQGTYEQYF. The DNA for the CDR3 is TGTGCCAGCAGTGTGCAGGGAACCTACGAGCAGTACTTC.

This sequence joins TRBV6-6 and TRBJ1-2; 9 bases are a match to TRBD1. From germline, CDR1 is MNHNY and CDR2 SVGAGI (reference sequence). V was clipped by 7 bases and J by 8 bases; unmatched bases: 5. The CDR3 sequence is 12 residues long. This chain's CDR3 is CASKTGGGGYTF. The DNA of the CDR3 is TGTGCCAGCAAAACAGGGGGCGGAGGCTACACCTTC.

The V call is TRBV28, the J call TRBJ2-3, with 10 bases identical to TRBD2. The CDR3 contains 17 residues. The trim removed 5 bases at V and 4 bases at J, leaving 12 bases unmatched. Germline loops: CDR1 MDHEN, CDR2 SYDVKM. The CDR3 protein is CASSRPWSGRASDTQYF. The CDR3, as DNA: TGTGCCAGCAGTCGCCCGTGGAGCGGGAGGGCCTCAGATACGCAGTATTTT.

The gene calls are TRBV6-5 and TRBJ2-7, with D hard to call. Germline V gives CDR1 MNHEY, CDR2 SVGAGI. V lost 2 bases, J lost 1 base, and 12 bases lay in between. The CDR3 is 15 amino acids. CDR3 region: CASSYPSGSSYEQYF. The CDR3 nucleotides read TGTGCCAGCAGTTACCCTTCTGGGTCATCCTACGAGCAGTACTTC.

The chain combines TRBV4-1 with TRBJ2-2, with D uncertain. V lost 4 bases and J 13 bases, leaving 16 bases between the germline ends. The V gene's germline CDR1 is MGHRA and CDR2 YSYEKL. This CDR3 has 13 residues. The CDR3 DNA reads TGCGCCAGCAGCCCCACCGGTTCGGCCCGGCTGTTTTTT. The encoded protein is CASSPTGSARLFF.

This rearrangement joins TRBV28 to TRBJ1-2, with 7 bases aligning to TRBD1. The CDR3 runs to 14 residues. With V trimmed by 3 bases and J by 4 bases, 5 bases remained unmatched. CDR1 is MDHEN, CDR2 SYDVKM, per germline. The CDR3 here is CASSLGQPIYGYTF. The CDR3 bases are TGTGCCAGCAGTTTGGGACAGCCGATCTATGGCTACACCTTC.

This chain links TRBV28 with TRBJ2-2; D is possibly TRBD1 (5 bases). Per germline, CDR1 MDHEN and CDR2 SYDVKM. The CDR3 loop spans 16 amino acids. Trimming removed 3 bases from V and 5 bases from J, with 16 bases in between. Here the CDR3 DNA reads TGTGCCAGCAGTTTCTTCCAGGGCTACAGTACCGGGGAGCTGTTTTTT. Protein product: CASSFFQGYSTGELFF.

The rearrangement links TRBV19 to TRBJ2-2; D uncertain. Looked up from germline, CDR1 is LNHDA and CDR2 is SQIVND (reference sequence). V lost 7 bases to trimming and J lost 4 bases, with 13 bases between them. The CDR3 covers 14 residues. The CDR3 region is CASTLGPGTGELFF. CDR3 nucleotide sequence: TGTGCCAGTACCCTAGGTCCCGGCACCGGGGAGCTGTTTTTT.

This clone turned up a few times. This chain connects TRBV30 to TRBJ1-5; D is unresolved. The V gene's germline CDR1 is GTSNPN and CDR2 SVGIG (reference sequence). This CDR3 comprises 15 residues. V gave up 0 bases and J gave up 1 base, with 10 bases separating them. CDR3 sequence: CAWSVRAVSNQPQHF. For the CDR3, the DNA is TGTGCCTGGAGTGTAAGGGCTGTAAGCAATCAGCCCCAGCATTTT. Combining the CDR3 with reference TRBV30 and TRBJ1-5 gives the whole variable domain SQTIHQWPATLVQPVGSPLSLECTVEGTSNPNLYWYRQAAGRGLQLLFYSVGIGQISSEVPQNLSASRPQDRQFILSSKKLLLSDSGFYLCAWSVRAVSNQPQHFGDGTRLSIL.

This chain links TRBV4-2 with TRBJ2-1, with a weak D call TRBD1 (5 bases). Trimming took off 4 bases at V and 0 bases at J, with 13 bases between the two ends. The CDR3 contains 16 residues. Germline-derived CDR1 and CDR2 are LGHNA and YNFKEQ. The CDR3 loop reads CASSRPGRSSYNEQFF. The DNA of the CDR3 is TGTGCCAGCAGCCGTCCAGGGCGGAGCTCCTACAATGAGCAGTTCTTC.

CDR3 DNA sequence: TGCAGTGCTAGAGTTTACGAGACCCAGTACTTC. Its protein is CSARVYETQYF. The J gene is TRBJ2-5, the V gene TRBV20-1; D is unclear. The ends were cut back, 1 base at V and 5 bases at J, with 5 bases in the middle. The CDR3 covers 11 residues. Germline CDR1 reads DFQATT; CDR2 reads SNEGSKA (reference sequence).

The chain uses TRBV10-3 and TRBJ2-7; the match to TRBD1 covers 8 bases. The CDR3 consists of 13 residues. V trimming: 9 bases; J trimming: 7 bases; junction bases outside the gene matches: 11. Germline values: CDR1 ENHRY, CDR2 SYGVKD. The CDR3 DNA follows: TGTGCCATTGACAGGGGAGACGTGGGGGAGCAGTACTTC. It codes for CAIDRGDVGEQYF.

The V gene is TRBV28, the J gene TRBJ2-3, with a tentative D call TRBD2 (7 bases). The CDR3 totals 15 residues. Per the germline V gene, CDR1 is MDHEN and CDR2 is SYDVKM. V was clipped by 5 bases and J by 6 bases, with 18 bases between them. The CDR3 DNA follows: TGTGCCAGCAGTAGTACAAGGGGGGGGATTGATACGCAGTATTTT. Its protein product is CASSSTRGGIDTQYF.

The table lists this clone with a count of one. The CDR3 loop is CASSVPGGYEKLFF. Here the CDR3 DNA reads TGTGCCAGCAGTGTTCCAGGGGGCTATGAAAAACTGTTTTTT. The chain is built from TRBV2 and TRBJ1-4; 8 bases agree with TRBD1. The CDR3 contains 14 residues. The trim removed 4 bases at V and 6 bases at J, leaving 4 bases unmatched. Per germline, CDR1 SNHLY and CDR2 FYNNEI.

This clone was counted between two and nine times. The chain is built from TRBV18 and TRBJ1-1, with 9 bases fitting TRBD1. V was pared by 4 bases and J by 6 bases, with 0 bases of the junction left unmatched. The germline V gene encodes CDR1 KGHSH and CDR2 LQKENI. This CDR3 spans 12 amino acids. The CDR3, as DNA: TGTGCCAGCTCACGGGACAGGGCTGAAGCTTTCTTT. Translated, it gives CASSRDRAEAFF.